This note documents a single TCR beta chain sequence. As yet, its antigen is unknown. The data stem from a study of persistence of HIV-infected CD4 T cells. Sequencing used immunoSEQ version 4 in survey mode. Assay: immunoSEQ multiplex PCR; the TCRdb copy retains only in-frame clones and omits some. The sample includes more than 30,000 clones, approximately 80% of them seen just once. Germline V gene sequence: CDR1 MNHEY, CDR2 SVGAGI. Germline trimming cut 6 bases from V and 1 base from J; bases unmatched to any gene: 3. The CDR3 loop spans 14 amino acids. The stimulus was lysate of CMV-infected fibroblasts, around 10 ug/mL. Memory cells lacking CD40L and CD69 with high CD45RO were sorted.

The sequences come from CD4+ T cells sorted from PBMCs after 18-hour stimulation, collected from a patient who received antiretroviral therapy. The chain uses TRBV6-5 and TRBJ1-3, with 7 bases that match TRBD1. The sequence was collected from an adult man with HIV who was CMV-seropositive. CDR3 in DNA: TGTGCCAGCAGCTGGGGACAGTCTGGAAACACCATATATTTT. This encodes CASSWGQSGNTIYF.